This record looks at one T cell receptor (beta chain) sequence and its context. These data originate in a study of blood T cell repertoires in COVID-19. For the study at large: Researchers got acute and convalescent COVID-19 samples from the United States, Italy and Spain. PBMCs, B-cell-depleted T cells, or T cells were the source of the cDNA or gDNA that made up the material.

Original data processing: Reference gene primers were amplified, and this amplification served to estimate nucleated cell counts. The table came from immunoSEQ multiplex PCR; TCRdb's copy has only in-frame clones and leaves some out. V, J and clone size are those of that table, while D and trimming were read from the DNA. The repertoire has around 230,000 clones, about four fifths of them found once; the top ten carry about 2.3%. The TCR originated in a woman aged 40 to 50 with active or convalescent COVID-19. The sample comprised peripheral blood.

The CDR3 DNA follows: TGTGCCAGCAGTTTATCGGCCACAGGGGCCACCGGGGAGCTGTTTTTT. This gives the protein CASSLSATGATGELFF. The chain links TRBV28 to TRBJ2-2; the match to TRBD1 covers 7 bases. CDR3 length: 16 residues. CDR1 MDHEN and CDR2 SYDVKM come from the germline V gene. Trimming took 1 base from V and 4 from J; bases not matched to a gene: 6.